Listed here are 25 T cell receptor beta chains from one sample, sequenced in a study of identical twins (dated by TCRdb to about 2016). Libraries were constructed by 5' RACE. Sequenced on an Illumina HiSeq 2000. TCRdb reran the public reads through fastp at Q25 and MiXCR, keeping productive beta chains. Under each unique CDR3 protein, matching rows form one entry showing the most common genes and DNA. The sample table shows some 1,600,000 distinct CDR3 sequences, and under 35% are seen once. The ten largest make up about 0.27% of the sample. Sequencing was performed on cord blood. The receptors here all came from a newborn girl in good health.

To note about this clonotype: The junction departs from germline at one end; a sequencing error may be responsible. The rearrangement uses TRBV5-1 and TRBJ2-7; D call uncertain. The germline CDR1 and CDR2 sequences are SGHRS and YFSETQ. The CDR3 totals 12 residues. CDR3 in amino acids: CASILVMNEQYF. The DNA of the CDR3 is TGCGCCAGCATCTTGGTTATGAACGAGCAGTACTTC.

In regard to this clonotype: At one of its ends the junction is not consistent with the germline gene, which may arise from a read error. The V and J genes are TRBV5-1 and TRBJ2-2, with 9 bases identical to TRBD2. This CDR3 is 15 amino acids long. CDR1 SGHRS and CDR2 YFSETQ come from the germline V gene. The chain's CDR3 is CASSLGLAGSGELFF. The CDR3 nucleotides read TGTGCCAGCAGTTTAGGGCTAGCGGGAAGTGGGGAGCTGTTTTTT. The variable domain in full, completed from reference TRBV5-1 and TRBJ2-2, reads KAGVTQTPRYLIKTRGQQVTLSCSPISGHRSVSWYQQTPGQGLQFLFEYFSETQRNKGNFPGRFSGRQFSNSRSEMNVSTLELGDSALYLCASSLGLAGSGELFFGEGSRLTVL.

This clonotype appeared many times. This chain links TRBV6-5 with TRBJ1-1; D not resolved. Trimming took off 2 bases at V and 5 bases at J, with 6 bases between the two ends. Germline V gene lookup returns CDR1 MNHEY and CDR2 SVGAGI. This CDR3 spans 12 amino acids. CDR3 in amino acids: CASSYLGTEAFF. CDR3 bases: TGTGCCAGCAGTTACCTTGGGACTGAAGCTTTCTTT.

This clonotype showed up just a few times. The chain combines TRBV4-2 with TRBJ1-2; D ambiguous. The CDR3 is made up of 15 amino acids. Per germline, CDR1 LGHNA and CDR2 YNFKEQ. V dropped 0 bases and J dropped 3 bases, with 11 bases sitting between them. CDR3 DNA sequence: TGTGCCAGCAGCCAAGAAGGCGGCAGCCACTATGGCTACACCTTC. Residues: CASSQEGGSHYGYTF.

The chain has TRBV20-1 and TRBJ2-1; D call uncertain. The end of the DNA aligns better with TRBJ2-7, so the J call may be wrong. The CDR3 loop spans 12 amino acids. Looked up from germline, CDR1 is DFQATT and CDR2 is SNEGSKA (reference sequence). CDR3 region: CSATSVGNEQYF. The DNA for the CDR3 is TGCAGTGCTACCTCCGTGGGCAATGAGCAGTACTTC.

V gene TRBV3-1 combines with J gene TRBJ2-1; perhaps TRBD1 as D (5 bases). There are 16 residues in the CDR3. Trimming removed 4 bases at V and 3 bases at J, with 16 bases between. Germline loops: CDR1 LGHDT, CDR2 YNNKEL (reference sequence). Written as DNA, the CDR3 is TGTGCCAGCAGCCCAAAACAGGACCCCCTCTACAATGAGCAGTTCTTC. Protein: CASSPKQDPLYNEQFF.

This clonotype has more than one count but fewer than ten. This chain links TRBV3-1 with TRBJ1-6, with unresolved D. The CDR3 covers 15 residues. Germline CDR1 reads LGHDT; CDR2 reads YNNKEL (reference sequence). Trimming stripped 0 bases from V and 10 bases from J, with 13 bases between. The DNA of the CDR3 is TGTGCCAGCAGCCAAGATTCCCTTAATTGGTCACCCCTCCACTTT. Protein sequence: CASSQDSLNWSPLHF.

The table lists this clonotype with many counts. The rearrangement joins TRBV6-2 or TRBV6-3 to TRBJ1-2; D uncertain. Germline-derived CDR1 and CDR2 are MNHEY and SVGEGT. With 2 bases removed from V and 3 bases from J, the gap between germline ends came to 10 bases. The CDR3 consists of 14 residues. This CDR3 is CASSYPRTDYGYTF. In DNA, the CDR3 is TGTGCCAGCAGTTACCCTCGGACGGACTATGGCTACACCTTC.

This clonotype turned up a few times. The rearrangement uses TRBV20-1 and TRBJ2-1; 14 bases align to TRBD2. This CDR3 has 15 residues. The V gene end was trimmed by 2 bases and the J gene end by 9 bases; junction bases not matched to a gene: 6. Germline V gene data show CDR1 as DFQATT and CDR2 as SNEGSKA (reference sequence). The CDR3 spells CSARLTSGGGSEQFF. The CDR3, as DNA: TGCAGTGCTAGACTGACTAGCGGGGGGGGGAGTGAGCAGTTCTTC.

The chain has TRBV2 and TRBJ2-1; 7 bases map to TRBD2. Looked up from germline, CDR1 is SNHLY and CDR2 is FYNNEI. The CDR3 extends over 15 amino acids. V dropped 5 bases and J dropped 5; count of bases not matched to a gene: 9. CDR3 in DNA: TGTGCCAGCAGTCAAAGCGGGGTAACCAACAATGAGCAGTTCTTC. It is translated as CASSQSGVTNNEQFF.

This clonotype has at least ten counts. The chain recombines TRBV28 with TRBJ2-1, with a possible D match to TRBD2 (5 bases). The CDR3 has 15 amino acids. The V gene lost 5 bases and the J gene lost 0 bases, with 11 bases spanning the gap. CDR1 and CDR2 (germline): MDHEN, SYDVKM. The CDR3 here is CASSPGIDSYNEQFF. The CDR3 nucleotides read TGTGCCAGCAGTCCCGGGATAGACTCCTACAATGAGCAGTTCTTC.

The chain combines TRBV12-3 or TRBV12-4 with TRBJ1-5, with 7 bases identical to TRBD1. The CDR3 sequence is 18 residues long. V dropped 0 bases and J dropped 0; count of bases not matched to a gene: 8. The CDR3 protein is CASSLATGDHYSNQPQHF. Written as DNA, the CDR3 is TGTGCCAGCAGTTTAGCTACAGGGGACCACTATAGCAATCAGCCCCAGCATTTT.

This clonotype was found a few times. This sequence joins TRBV12-3 or TRBV12-4 and TRBJ1-4, with D perhaps matching TRBD1 (5 bases). The germline V and J ends were trimmed by 3 bases and 7 bases, with 9 bases remaining between them. This CDR3 has 13 amino acids. The CDR3 sequence: CASSLGVFEKLFF. Written as DNA, the CDR3 is TGTGCCAGCAGTTTGGGGGTATTTGAAAAACTGTTTTTT.

V is TRBV12-5 and J is TRBJ2-1; unclear D gene. CDR1 and CDR2 from the germline V gene are LGHNT and FRNRAP. Trimming shortened V by 2 bases and J by 0 bases, and 11 bases separated the two germline ends. The CDR3 has 16 residues. CDR3 protein: CASGLRFKSSYNEQFF. The DNA of the CDR3 is TGTGCTAGTGGTTTGAGGTTTAAGAGCTCCTACAATGAGCAGTTCTTC.

For the CDR3, the DNA is TGCAGTGCTCATGGTAGCGGGTATTACACAGATACGCAGTATTTT. Its translation: CSAHGSGYYTDTQYF. This rearrangement joins TRBV20-1 to TRBJ2-3; 7 bases fit TRBD2. The CDR3 sequence is 15 residues long. V dropped 5 bases and J dropped 2; count of bases not matched to a gene: 10. Germline V gene lookup returns CDR1 DFQATT and CDR2 SNEGSKA (reference sequence).

The rearrangement links TRBV29-1 to TRBJ2-2, with D hard to call. The CDR3 has 13 residues. Germline CDR1 reads SQVTM; CDR2 reads ANQGSEA. Trimming took off 0 bases at V and 7 bases at J, with 9 bases between the two ends. The CDR3 region has the DNA TGCAGCGTTGAAGATGGGTTTGGCGGGGAGCTGTTTTTT. Translation: CSVEDGFGGELFF.

The genes are TRBV6-5 and TRBJ1-5; the D is unclear. Trimming stripped 3 bases from V and 1 base from J, with 13 bases between. Germline CDR1 is MNHEY and CDR2 is SVGAGI. The CDR3 loop spans 16 amino acids. The CDR3 sequence: CASSYGVPGSNQPQHF. For the CDR3, the DNA is TGTGCCAGCAGTTATGGTGTCCCGGGGAGCAATCAGCCCCAGCATTTT.

On this clonotype itself: The junction differs from germline at one of its ends, possibly a read error. The chain is built from TRBV4-2 and TRBJ2-7, with a weak D call TRBD1 (5 bases). Germline CDR1 and CDR2: LGHNA and YNFKEQ. The CDR3 has 17 residues. In DNA, the CDR3 is TGTGCCAGCAGCCAAGTAGTAGACAGACCCAGCTCCTACGAGCGGTACTTC. Protein: CASSQVVDRPSSYERYF.

Concerning this clonotype: A read error may account for a junction end that differs from germline. The rearrangement links TRBV7-2 to TRBJ1-2; TRBD1 aligns across 12 bases. Germline assignment: CDR1 SGHTA and CDR2 FQGNSA. The CDR3 is 13 residues long. The CDR3 sequence: CASSLGGTGGCTF. In DNA form, the CDR3 reads TGTGCCAGCAGCTTAGGAGGGACAGGGGGCTGCACCTTC.

The chain couples TRBV4-1 to TRBJ2-5; TRBD1 is a possible D gene (5 bases). TRBJ2-4 explains the end of the DNA better; the J call may be wrong. Germline CDR1 and CDR2: MGHRA and YSYEKL. This CDR3 comprises 15 residues. The CDR3 sequence is CASSPLTSRVYIQYF. Here the CDR3 DNA reads TGCGCCAGCAGCCCCCTAACCAGCAGGGTTTACATTCAGTACTTC.

The chain couples TRBV25-1 to TRBJ2-7; weak D call: TRBD1 (5 bases). The germline V gene has CDR1 MGHDK and CDR2 SYGVNS. V was clipped by 4 bases and J by 9 bases, with 10 bases between them. The CDR3 is made up of 11 amino acids. The CDR3 sequence: CASSVYRGQYF. The CDR3 bases are TGTGCCAGCAGTGTATATAGGGGGCAGTACTTC.

This clonotype was seen repeatedly, ten times or more. The chain has TRBV29-1 and TRBJ1-2; D gene ambiguous. V gave up 1 base and J gave up 7 bases, with 4 bases separating them. The CDR3 is made up of 10 amino acids. Looked up from germline, CDR1 is SQVTM and CDR2 is ANQGSEA. For the CDR3, the DNA is TGCAGCGTTGAAGGGGGTGGCTACACCTTC. Translating gives CSVEGGGYTF.

The rearrangement uses TRBV20-1 and TRBJ1-5; D perhaps matches TRBD1 (5 bases). Germline lookup yields CDR1 DFQATT and CDR2 SNEGSKA (reference sequence). The CDR3 has 15 residues. Between the trimmed V and J ends, which lost 0 bases and 2 bases, there was a span of 11 bases. In DNA, the CDR3 is TGCAGTGCTAGAGAGGGCAGGGCGGGCAATCAGCCCCAGCATTTT. Protein product: CSAREGRAGNQPQHF.

V gene TRBV4-1 combines with J gene TRBJ2-3; D is possibly TRBD2 (5 bases). The V end lost 5 bases, the J end lost 4 bases, and 10 bases lay between the germline ends. Germline values: CDR1 MGHRA, CDR2 YSYEKL. The CDR3 runs 13 residues. Written as DNA, the CDR3 is TGCGCCAGCAGCGTCCTAGCAGCAGATACGCAGTATTTT. Translated, it gives CASSVLAADTQYF.

The chain has TRBV7-9 and TRBJ2-1, with a tentative D call TRBD1 (5 bases). With the DNA end fitting TRBJ2-7 better, the J assignment may be wrong. Germline values: CDR1 SEHNR, CDR2 FQNEAQ (reference sequence). The CDR3 runs to 15 residues. CDR3: CASSLARQSKGEQYF. CDR3 in DNA: TGTGCCAGCAGCTTAGCCAGACAGTCAAAGGGTGAGCAGTACTTC.